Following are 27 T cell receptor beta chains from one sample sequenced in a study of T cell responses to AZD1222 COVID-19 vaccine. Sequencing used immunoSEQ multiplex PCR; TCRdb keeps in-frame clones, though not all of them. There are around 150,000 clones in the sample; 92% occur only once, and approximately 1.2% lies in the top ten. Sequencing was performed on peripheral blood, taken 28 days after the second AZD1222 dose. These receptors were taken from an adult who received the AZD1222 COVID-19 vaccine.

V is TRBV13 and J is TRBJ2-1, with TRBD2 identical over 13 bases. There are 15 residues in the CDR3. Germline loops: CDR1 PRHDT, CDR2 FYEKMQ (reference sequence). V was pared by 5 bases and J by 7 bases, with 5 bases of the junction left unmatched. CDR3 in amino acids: CASSPGLAGENEQFF. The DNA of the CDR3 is TGTGCCAGCAGCCCTGGACTAGCGGGAGAGAATGAGCAGTTCTTC.

CDR3 sequence reads: CASSSIKPETVPRPQHF. The DNA of the CDR3 is TGTGCCAGCAGTTCCATCAAACCCGAGACAGTCCCGAGGCCCCAGCATTTT. J is TRBJ1-5 and V is TRBV2; maybe TRBD1 (5 bases). V lost 5 bases, J lost 9 bases, and 26 bases lay in between. This CDR3 is 17 amino acids long. The germline CDR1 and CDR2 sequences are SNHLY and FYNNEI. The complete variable domain, with remaining parts taken from reference TRBV2 and TRBJ1-5, reads EPEVTQTPSHQVTQMGQEVILRCVPISNHLYFYWYRQILGQKVEFLVSFYNNEISEKSEIFDDQFSVERPDGSNFTLKIRSTKLEDSAMYFCASSSIKPETVPRPQHFGDGTRLSIL.

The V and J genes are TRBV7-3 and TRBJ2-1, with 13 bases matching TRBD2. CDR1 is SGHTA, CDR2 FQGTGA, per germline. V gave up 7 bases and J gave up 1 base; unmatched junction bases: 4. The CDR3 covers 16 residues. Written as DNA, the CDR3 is TGTGCCAGCAAACTAGCGGGAGGGCCGTCCTACAATGAGCAGTTCTTC. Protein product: CASKLAGGPSYNEQFF.

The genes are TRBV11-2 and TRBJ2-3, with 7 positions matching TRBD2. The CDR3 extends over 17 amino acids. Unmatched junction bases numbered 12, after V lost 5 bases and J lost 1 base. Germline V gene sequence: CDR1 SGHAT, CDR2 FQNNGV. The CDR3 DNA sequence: TGTGCCAGCAGCCCTAGGGCGGGGGATCCCCGCACAGATACGCAGTATTTT. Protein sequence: CASSPRAGDPRTDTQYF.

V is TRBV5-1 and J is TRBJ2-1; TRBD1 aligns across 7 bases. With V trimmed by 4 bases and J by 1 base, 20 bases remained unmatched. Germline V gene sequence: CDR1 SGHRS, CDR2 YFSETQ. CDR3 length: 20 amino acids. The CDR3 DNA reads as TGCGCCAGCAGCCCAATATTTGCCGGGGACAGCCAACAATCCTACAATGAGCAGTTCTTC. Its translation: CASSPIFAGDSQQSYNEQFF.

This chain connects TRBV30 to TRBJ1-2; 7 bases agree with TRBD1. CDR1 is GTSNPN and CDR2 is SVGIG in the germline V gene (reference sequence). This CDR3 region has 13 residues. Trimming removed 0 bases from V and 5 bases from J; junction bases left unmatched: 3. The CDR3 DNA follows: TGTGCCTGGAGTGTAGGGGGCGGATATGGCTACACCTTC. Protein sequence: CAWSVGGGYGYTF.

This chain's CDR3 is CASSPRRGRDTGELFF. The CDR3 DNA reads as TGTGCCAGCAGCCCTAGGAGGGGGAGGGACACCGGGGAGCTGTTTTTT. This chain connects TRBV27 to TRBJ2-2; D is possibly TRBD2 (7 bases). CDR3 length: 16 residues. Trimming took off 6 bases at V and 3 bases at J, with 17 bases between the two ends. Germline V lookup: CDR1 MNHEY, CDR2 SMNVEV (reference sequence).

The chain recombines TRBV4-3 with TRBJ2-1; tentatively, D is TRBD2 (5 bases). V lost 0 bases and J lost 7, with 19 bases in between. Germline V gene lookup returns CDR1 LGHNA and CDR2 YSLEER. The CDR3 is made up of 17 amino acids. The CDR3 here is CASSQDWWSGSGNEQFF. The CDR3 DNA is TGCGCCAGCAGCCAAGATTGGTGGAGCGGATCGGGGAATGAGCAGTTCTTC.

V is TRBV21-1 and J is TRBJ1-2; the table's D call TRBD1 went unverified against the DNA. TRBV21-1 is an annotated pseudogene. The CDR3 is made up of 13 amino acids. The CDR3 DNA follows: TGTGCCAGCAGCAAAGGGACAGTCTATGGCTACACCTTC. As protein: CASSKGTVYGYTF.

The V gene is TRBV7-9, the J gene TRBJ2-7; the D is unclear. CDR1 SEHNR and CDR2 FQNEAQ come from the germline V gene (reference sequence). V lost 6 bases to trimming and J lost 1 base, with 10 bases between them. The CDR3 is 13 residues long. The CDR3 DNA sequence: TGTGCCAGCAGTTCGACGGAATCCTACGAGCAGTACTTC. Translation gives CASSSTESYEQYF.

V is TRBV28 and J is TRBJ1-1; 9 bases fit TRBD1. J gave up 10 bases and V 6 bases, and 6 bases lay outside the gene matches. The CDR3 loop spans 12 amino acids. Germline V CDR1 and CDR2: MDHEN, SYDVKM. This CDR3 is CASSPDRGRAFF. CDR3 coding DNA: TGTGCCAGCAGCCCCGACAGGGGGAGAGCTTTCTTT. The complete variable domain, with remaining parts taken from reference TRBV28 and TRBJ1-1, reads DVKVTQSSRYLVKRTGEKVFLECVQDMDHENMFWYRQDPGLGLRLIYFSYDVKMKEKGDIPEGYSVSREKKERFSLILESASTNQTSMYLCASSPDRGRAFFGQGTRLTVV.

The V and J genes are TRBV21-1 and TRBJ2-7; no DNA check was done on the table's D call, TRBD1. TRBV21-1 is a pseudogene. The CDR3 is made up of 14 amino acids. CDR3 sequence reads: CASSKDISSYEQYF. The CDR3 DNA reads TGTGCCAGCAGCAAAGATATCAGCTCCTACGAGCAGTACTTC.

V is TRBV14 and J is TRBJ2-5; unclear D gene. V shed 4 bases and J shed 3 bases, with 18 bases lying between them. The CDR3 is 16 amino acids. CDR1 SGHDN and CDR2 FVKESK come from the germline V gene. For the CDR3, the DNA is TGTGCCAGCAGCCCCTTCACACATCCCCGGGAAGAGACCCAGTACTTC. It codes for CASSPFTHPREETQYF.

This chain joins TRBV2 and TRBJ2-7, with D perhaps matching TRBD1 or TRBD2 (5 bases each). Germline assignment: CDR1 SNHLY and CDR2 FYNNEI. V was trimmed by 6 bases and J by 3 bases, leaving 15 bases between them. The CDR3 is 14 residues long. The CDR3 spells CASRLDRSFYEQYF. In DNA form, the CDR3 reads TGTGCCAGCAGACTAGACAGATCGTTCTACGAGCAGTACTTC.

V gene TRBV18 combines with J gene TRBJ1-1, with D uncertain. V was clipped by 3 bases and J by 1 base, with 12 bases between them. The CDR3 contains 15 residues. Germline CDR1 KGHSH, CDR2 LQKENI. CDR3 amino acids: CASSPRRLQNTEAFF. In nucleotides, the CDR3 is TGTGCCAGCTCACCTCGAAGGTTACAGAACACTGAAGCTTTCTTT.

The CDR3 reads CASSPLGGPPNYGYTF. The CDR3, as DNA: TGTGCCAGCAGTCCGCTGGGGGGGCCACCTAACTATGGCTACACCTTC. The chain employs TRBV27 and TRBJ1-2, with D possibly being TRBD1 (6 bases). The germline CDR1 and CDR2 sequences are MNHEY and SMNVEV (reference sequence). The CDR3 spans 16 residues. V lost 5 bases and J lost 0, with 16 bases in between.

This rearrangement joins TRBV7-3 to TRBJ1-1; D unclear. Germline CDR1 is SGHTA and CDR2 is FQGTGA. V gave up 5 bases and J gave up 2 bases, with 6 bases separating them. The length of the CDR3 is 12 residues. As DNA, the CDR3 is TGTGCCAGCAGCCGCCCAAACACTGAAGCTTTCTTT. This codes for CASSRPNTEAFF. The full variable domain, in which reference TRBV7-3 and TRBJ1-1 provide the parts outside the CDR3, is GAGVSQTPSNKVTEKGKYVELRCDPISGHTALYWYRQSLGQGPEFLIYFQGTGAADDSGLPNDRFFAVRPEGSVSTLKIQRTERGDSAVYLCASSRPNTEAFFGQGTRLTVV.

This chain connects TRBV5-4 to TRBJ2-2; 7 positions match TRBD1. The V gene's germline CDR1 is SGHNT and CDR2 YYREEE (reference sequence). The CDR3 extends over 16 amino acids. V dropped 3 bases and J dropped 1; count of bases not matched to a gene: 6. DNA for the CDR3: TGTGCCAGCAGCTCTCCGGGACAGCTGAACACCGGGGAGCTGTTTTTT. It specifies CASSSPGQLNTGELFF.

Here the CDR3 reads CASSQGATGTETYEQYF. The CDR3 DNA is TGCGCCAGCAGCCAAGGGGCAACCGGGACTGAAACCTACGAGCAGTACTTC. This chain links TRBV4-1 with TRBJ2-7; tentative D call: TRBD2 (6 bases). The V gene lost 1 base and the J gene lost 2 bases, with 18 bases spanning the gap. The germline V gene encodes CDR1 MGHRA and CDR2 YSYEKL. The CDR3 extends over 17 amino acids.

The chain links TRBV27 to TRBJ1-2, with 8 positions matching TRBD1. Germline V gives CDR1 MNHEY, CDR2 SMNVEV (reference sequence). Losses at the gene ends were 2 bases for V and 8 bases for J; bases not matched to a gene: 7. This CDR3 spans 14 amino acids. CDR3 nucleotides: TGTGCCAGCAGTTTAAAAGGACAGGGTTTAGGCTACACCTTC. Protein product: CASSLKGQGLGYTF.

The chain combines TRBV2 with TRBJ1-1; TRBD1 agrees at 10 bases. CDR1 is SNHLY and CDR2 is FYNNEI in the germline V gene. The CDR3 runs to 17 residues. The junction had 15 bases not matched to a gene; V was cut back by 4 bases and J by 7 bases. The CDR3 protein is CASSGPLAGTGANEAFF. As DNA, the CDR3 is TGTGCCAGCAGTGGGCCCCTTGCCGGGACAGGGGCAAATGAAGCTTTCTTT. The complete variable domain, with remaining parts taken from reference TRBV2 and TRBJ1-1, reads EPEVTQTPSHQVTQMGQEVILRCVPISNHLYFYWYRQILGQKVEFLVSFYNNEISEKSEIFDDQFSVERPDGSNFTLKIRSTKLEDSAMYFCASSGPLAGTGANEAFFGQGTRLTVV.

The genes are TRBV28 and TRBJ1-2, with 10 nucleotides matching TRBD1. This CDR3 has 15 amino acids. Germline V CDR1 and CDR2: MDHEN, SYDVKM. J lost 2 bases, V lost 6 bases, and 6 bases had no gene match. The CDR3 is CASRLTGGENYGYTF. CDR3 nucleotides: TGTGCCAGCAGATTGACAGGGGGCGAAAACTATGGCTACACCTTC.

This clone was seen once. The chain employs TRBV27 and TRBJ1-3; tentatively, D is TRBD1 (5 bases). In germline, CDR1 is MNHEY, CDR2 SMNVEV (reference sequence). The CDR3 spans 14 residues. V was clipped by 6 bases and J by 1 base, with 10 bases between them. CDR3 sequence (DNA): TGTGCCAGCAGCCAGGGCATTTCTGGAAACACCATATATTTT. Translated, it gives CASSQGISGNTIYF.

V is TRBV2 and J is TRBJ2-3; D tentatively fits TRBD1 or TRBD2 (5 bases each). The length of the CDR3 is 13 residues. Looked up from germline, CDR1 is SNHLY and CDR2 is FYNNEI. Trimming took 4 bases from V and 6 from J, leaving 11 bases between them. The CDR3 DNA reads TGTGCCAGCAGTGTAGGGGAGACGGATACGCAGTATTTT. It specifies CASSVGETDTQYF.

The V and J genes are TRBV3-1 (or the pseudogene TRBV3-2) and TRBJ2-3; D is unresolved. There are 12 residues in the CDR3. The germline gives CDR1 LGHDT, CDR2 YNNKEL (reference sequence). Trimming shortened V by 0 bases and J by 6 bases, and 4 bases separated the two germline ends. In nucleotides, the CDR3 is TGTGCCAGCAGCCAAGATCGGGATACGCAGTATTTT. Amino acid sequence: CASSQDRDTQYF.

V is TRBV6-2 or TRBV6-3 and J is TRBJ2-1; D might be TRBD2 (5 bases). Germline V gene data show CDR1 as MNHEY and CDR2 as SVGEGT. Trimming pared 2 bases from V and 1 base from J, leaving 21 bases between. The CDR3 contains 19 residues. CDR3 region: CASSYPSISGRGSYNEQFF. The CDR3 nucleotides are TGTGCCAGCAGTTACCCCTCTATATCGGGGAGAGGGTCCTACAATGAGCAGTTCTTC.

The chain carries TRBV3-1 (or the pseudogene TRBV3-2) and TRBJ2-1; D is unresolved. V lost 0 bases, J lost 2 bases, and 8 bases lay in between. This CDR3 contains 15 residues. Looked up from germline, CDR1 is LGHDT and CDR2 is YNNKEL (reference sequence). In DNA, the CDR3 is TGTGCCAGCAGCCAAGACGGGTTAACCTACAATGAGCAGTTCTTC. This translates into CASSQDGLTYNEQFF.